Reported below is one TCR beta chain. The data stem from a study of OX40 agonist ivuxolimab in advanced cancers. Sequencing used immunoSEQ multiplex PCR; TCRdb keeps in-frame clones, though not all of them. In the table there are approximately 40,000 clones, around 90% of which are singletons. This receptor was identified in an adult with an advanced solid tumor such as melanoma, head and neck, liver or kidney cancer. This material consisted of CD4+ or CD8+ T cells sorted from blood, taken in a trial of the OX40 agonist ivuxolimab.

Here the CDR3 DNA reads TGTGCCAGTAGTAAGTGGGCGCAAGGATTTGCTGAAGCTTTCTTT. This sequence encodes CASSKWAQGFAEAFF. The chain carries TRBV19 and TRBJ1-1; no firm D call. Trimming stripped 4 bases from V and 6 bases from J, with 18 bases between. CDR1 is LNHDA, CDR2 SQIVND, per germline (reference sequence). The CDR3 has 15 amino acids.